This is a list of T cell receptor beta chains from one sample in a study of blood T cells in healthy people across ages. In TCRdb, the 5' RACE reads were re-called with MiXCR into one record per CDR3 protein. The sample comprises more than 900,000 distinct CDR3 sequences, 20% to 25% of which are singletons, and about 0.72% rests with the top ten. The same data also went into a second study, on T cells of mothers and their children.

Sequencing was done on a sample of blood. These receptors came from a girl aged 2 to 10 in good health. The CDR3 runs from the conserved cysteine through the conserved F or W. D genes are given only for firm matches. Only some rows state a clone size, as once, few, many or a class for expanded clones.

d_call clone_size j_call v_call cdr3_nt cdr3_aa
- - TRBJ2-2 TRBV4-3 TGCGCCAGCAGCCAAGAAGGGACGGGCACCGGGGAGCTGTTTTTT CASSQEGTGTGELFF
- - TRBJ2-1 TRBV20-1 TGCAGTGCTAGAGGGGACCCATCCACCTCCTACAATGAGCAGTTCTTC CSARGDPSTSYNEQFF
- few TRBJ2-2 TRBV3-1 TGTGCCAGCAGCCCGACAACGGACAGTTACACCGGGGAGCTGTTTTTT CASSPTTDSYTGELFF
- - TRBJ2-7 TRBV10-3 TGTGCCATCCAAATCAAGACCCCCCAGGGTTCGGGGTACGAGCAGTACTTC CAIQIKTPQGSGYEQYF
- - TRBJ2-7 TRBV4-2 TGTGCCAGCAGCCAAGAGAGTTGGCTTAGCTCCTACGAGCAGTACTTC CASSQESWLSSYEQYF
- many TRBJ2-3 TRBV28 TGTGCCAGCACCATGGACGGGAGACAGGCAGATACGCAGTATTTT CASTMDGRQADTQYF
- few TRBJ2-7 TRBV2 TGTGCCAGCAGGGGCGTTGAGGCAGACTCCTACGAGCAGCACTTC CASRGVEADSYEQHF
- few TRBJ2-5 TRBV4-2 TGTGCCAGCAGCCAGCTGAAAGTCGGCAACGGGAACCTACAAGAGACCCAGTACTTC CASSQLKVGNGNLQETQYF
TRBD2 few TRBJ2-7 TRBV28 TGTGCCAGCAGGGGGGAGGGTACCTACGAGCAGTACTTC CASRGEGTYEQYF
- few TRBJ2-4 TRBV11-1 TGTGCCAGCAGCTTAGCCATCCCGGGTTCTTTGGGGGACATTCAGTACTTC CASSLAIPGSLGDIQYF
TRBD2 - TRBJ2-3 TRBV5-1 TGCGCCAGCAGCTTGGCTAGCGGGAGTCTCACAGATACGCAGTATTTT CASSLASGSLTDTQYF
- - TRBJ1-4 TRBV6-2/TRBV6-3 TGTGCCAGCAGTTACCGAGGGGAGGGCGAAAAACTGTTTTTT CASSYRGEGEKLFF
- few TRBJ2-1 TRBV20-1 TGCAGTGCTAGAGCGCCCGGAGTCAGCTCCTACAATGAGCAGTTCTTC CSARAPGVSSYNEQFF
TRBD2 few TRBJ2-5 TRBV29-1 TGCAGCGCCCGCGGGACTAGCGGGGGCCACCAAGAGACCCAGTACTTC CSARGTSGGHQETQYF